Listed below are T cell receptor beta chains from one sample, sequenced in a study of shared clonotypes between healthy human individuals. Produced via immunoSEQ multiplex PCR; TCRdb's table is partial and in-frame only. The sample records fewer than 850,000 clones, approximately 96% being singletons. The sample was naive CD8+ T cells sorted from blood. The receptor source for this set is a man under 40 in good health. The CDR3 runs from the conserved cysteine through the conserved F or W.

cdr3_aa: CSVGDRGPSGNGYTF
v_call: TRBV29-1
j_call: TRBJ1-2

cdr3_aa: CASSHGDSLTGELFF
v_call: TRBV7-7
j_call: TRBJ2-2

cdr3_aa: CASSRYDTGVLGYTF
v_call: TRBV7-9
j_call: TRBJ1-2

cdr3_aa: CAISDGHQNTEAFF
v_call: TRBV10-3
j_call: TRBJ1-1

cdr3_aa: CASSPLDTSESNQPQHF
v_call: TRBV28
j_call: TRBJ1-5

cdr3_aa: CASNARHNTYEQYF
v_call: TRBV6-1
j_call: TRBJ2-7

cdr3_aa: CASSSTSHPYEQYF
v_call: TRBV5-4
j_call: TRBJ2-7

cdr3_aa: CASSLAVRQGYGYTF
v_call: TRBV7-9
j_call: TRBJ1-2

cdr3_aa: CASSWNTYPGLGTDTQYF
v_call: TRBV11-1
j_call: TRBJ2-3

cdr3_aa: CASTLGVLAGGNEQFF
v_call: TRBV5-1
j_call: TRBJ2-1

cdr3_aa: CASSVTRGRAISPYNEQFF
v_call: TRBV9
j_call: TRBJ2-1

cdr3_aa: CASSIVPQRDQYF
v_call: TRBV19
j_call: TRBJ2-4

cdr3_aa: CSVGTLTSYEQYF
v_call: TRBV29-1
j_call: TRBJ2-7

cdr3_aa: CASSTPLARTGGFETQYF
v_call: TRBV7-8
j_call: TRBJ2-5

cdr3_aa: CASSLLGGSRSYTF
v_call: TRBV27
j_call: TRBJ1-2

cdr3_aa: CASSLAQTGGGETQYF
v_call: TRBV5-1
j_call: TRBJ2-5

cdr3_aa: CASSLERGTNTEAFF
v_call: TRBV7-9
j_call: TRBJ1-1

cdr3_aa: CATRGTSGAYEQYF
v_call: TRBV15
j_call: TRBJ2-7

cdr3_aa: CASSLNTEAFF
v_call: TRBV5-4
j_call: TRBJ1-1

cdr3_aa: CATSSERTFNQPQHF
v_call: TRBV15
j_call: TRBJ1-5

cdr3_aa: CASSMRIFNYGYTF
v_call: TRBV28
j_call: TRBJ1-2

cdr3_aa: CASSPGLVNQPQHF
v_call: TRBV6-5
j_call: TRBJ1-5

cdr3_aa: CASSQDSTSGRAGLGEQYF
v_call: TRBV4-3
j_call: TRBJ2-7

cdr3_aa: CASSLGQGFGYTF
v_call: TRBV5-5
j_call: TRBJ1-2

cdr3_aa: CTSSQRRSGSGYEQYF
v_call: TRBV1
j_call: TRBJ2-7

cdr3_aa: CASSLVVSNEQFF
v_call: TRBV11-2
j_call: TRBJ2-1

cdr3_aa: CASSSTIFSGTNTGELFF
v_call: TRBV7-9
j_call: TRBJ2-2

cdr3_aa: CASSLYSAGVTDTQYF
v_call: TRBV9
j_call: TRBJ2-3

cdr3_aa: CASSFGDRDVYEQYF
v_call: TRBV5-1
j_call: TRBJ2-7

cdr3_aa: CASSLLGGGEKLFF
v_call: TRBV5-1
j_call: TRBJ1-4

cdr3_aa: CASSAGGAVRNEQYF
v_call: TRBV9
j_call: TRBJ2-7

cdr3_aa: CASSPRTSGRPDTQYF
v_call: TRBV5-1
j_call: TRBJ2-3

cdr3_aa: CASSYPEGASLYEQYF
v_call: TRBV7-2
j_call: TRBJ2-7

cdr3_aa: CASSLGIGLREQYF
v_call: TRBV5-5
j_call: TRBJ2-7

cdr3_aa: CASSPQWGETDTQYF
v_call: TRBV7-9
j_call: TRBJ2-3

cdr3_aa: CASSVGASGVNEQYF
v_call: TRBV9
j_call: TRBJ2-7

cdr3_aa: CASSETNTGYVRTDTQYF
v_call: TRBV2
j_call: TRBJ2-3

cdr3_aa: CASSSTGGEQYF
v_call: TRBV7-9
j_call: TRBJ2-7

cdr3_aa: CATSRVRGSNYEQYF
v_call: TRBV15
j_call: TRBJ2-7